This entry is about one T cell receptor (beta chain). The data belong to a study of T-cell memory formation after mild COVID-19. One entry per CDR3 protein results from TCRdb running MiXCR on the 5' RACE reads. The table lists fewer than 150,000 distinct CDR3 sequences, over 15% of them singletons, with 4.5% to 5.5% in the top ten. V was shortened by 5 bases and J by 4 bases, with 11 bases between the two germline ends. The CDR3 totals 13 residues. The sequence came from a man younger than 35 who had mild COVID-19 (a few samples of this study predate the infection). Cell type and time point are not known. Source material: PBMCs or a T cell subset sorted from them (not recorded which). This chain links TRBV12-3 or TRBV12-4 with TRBJ1-2, with D hard to call. The CDR3 sequence: CASSLVEGYGYTF. Here the CDR3 DNA reads TGTGCCAGCAGTCTAGTGGAGGGCTATGGCTACACCTTC.